The 30 T cell receptor beta chains below were found in one sample sequenced in a study of shared clonotypes between healthy human individuals. Naive-designated CD8 cells lacked CD45RO, were positively enriched for CCR7, and omitted terminally differentiated effector memory CD45RA+ cells. The table came from immunoSEQ multiplex PCR; TCRdb's copy has only in-frame clones and leaves some out. The table has about 700,000 clones, about 92% seen once; the top ten hold 20% to 25%. Sequenced input: naive CD8+ T cells sorted from blood. The receptors were sampled from a young man in good health.

The CDR3 bases are TGTGCCACACAATCTGGGGCCAACGTCCTGACTTTC. It yields the protein CATQSGANVLTF. The J gene is TRBJ2-6, the V gene TRBV9; D not resolved. This CDR3 is 12 amino acids long. Germline V CDR1 and CDR2: SGDLS, YYNGEE. Trimming cost V 9 bases and J 1 base, with 5 bases left between them.

This rearrangement joins TRBV7-9 to TRBJ2-7; D gene unclear. Germline CDR1 and CDR2: SEHNR and FQNEAQ (reference sequence). Trimming left V 0 bases short and J 4 bases short, with 13 bases between. The length of the CDR3 is 15 residues. In DNA form, the CDR3 reads TGTGCCAGCAGCTTAGCAGGGATAGGTGAATACGAGCAGTACTTC. Encoded protein: CASSLAGIGEYEQYF.

The chain is built from TRBV29-1 and TRBJ2-7, with 11 bases matching TRBD2. The CDR3 totals 14 residues. V lost 7 bases and J lost 2; bases outside the gene matches: 7. CDR1 and CDR2 from the germline V gene are SQVTM and ANQGSEA. The CDR3 is CSAMGLAATYEQYF. The CDR3, as DNA: TGCAGCGCCATGGGACTAGCGGCGACCTACGAGCAGTACTTC.

The V gene is TRBV27, the J gene TRBJ1-2; 8 nucleotides match TRBD1. The CDR3 sequence is 17 residues long. From germline, CDR1 is MNHEY and CDR2 SMNVEV (reference sequence). Trimming removed 5 bases from V and 1 base from J; junction bases left unmatched: 12. CDR3 residues: CASSPSTSGGGNYGYTF. The CDR3, as DNA: TGTGCCAGCAGTCCATCTACCTCAGGGGGCGGTAACTATGGCTACACCTTC.

The chain carries TRBV19 and TRBJ2-3; D remains unclear. The CDR3 runs to 15 residues. CDR1 and CDR2 from the germline V gene are LNHDA and SQIVND (reference sequence). The V and J ends lost 7 bases and 4 bases respectively, with 18 bases between them. DNA of the CDR3: TGTGCCAGTAAGGCCCTACCCAAGCCCCCAGATACGCAGTATTTT. Its protein is CASKALPKPPDTQYF.

The V gene is TRBV28, the J gene TRBJ2-1; 9 bases line up with TRBD2. CDR3 length equals 16 residues. The V segment lost 3 bases and the J segment 7 bases; nucleotides outside the gene matches: 10. The germline CDR1 and CDR2 sequences are MDHEN and SYDVKM. The CDR3 DNA sequence: TGTGCCAGCAGTTTCAGACTAGCGGAGGTGGCTAATGAGCAGTTCTTC. Protein sequence: CASSFRLAEVANEQFF.

The chain carries TRBV7-6 and TRBJ2-2; 8 bases are shared with TRBD1. The germline V gene encodes CDR1 SGHVS and CDR2 FNYEAQ. Trimming removed 5 bases from V and 0 bases from J; junction bases left unmatched: 17. The CDR3 has 20 residues. The CDR3 loop is CASSRSWTGSVVSNTGELFF. Written as DNA, the CDR3 is TGTGCCAGCAGCCGATCCTGGACAGGGTCCGTGGTTTCGAACACCGGGGAGCTGTTTTTT. Looking up the rest from reference TRBV7-6 and TRBJ2-2 gives the full variable domain: GAGVSQSPRYKVTKRGQDVALRCDPISGHVSLYWYRQALGQGPEFLTYFNYEAQQDKSGLPNDRFSAERPEGSISTLTIQRTEQRDSAMYRCASSRSWTGSVVSNTGELFFGEGSRLTVL.

V is TRBV11-2 and J is TRBJ2-7; 8 nucleotides line up with TRBD2. The germline V gene encodes CDR1 SGHAT and CDR2 FQNNGV. V gave up 4 bases and J gave up 3 bases; unmatched junction bases: 8. CDR3 length: 15 amino acids. CDR3 in DNA: TGTGCCAGCAGCTCTTCCAGCGGGAGTGTCTACGAGCAGTACTTC. It specifies CASSSSSGSVYEQYF.

This chain joins TRBV5-1 and TRBJ2-1; no reliable D call. Between the trimmed V and J ends, which lost 0 bases and 2 bases, there was a span of 6 bases. This CDR3 is 14 amino acids long. CDR1 SGHRS and CDR2 YFSETQ come from the germline V gene. DNA for the CDR3: TGCGCCAGCAGCTTGGATCTTACCTACAATGAGCAGTTCTTC. Its translation is CASSLDLTYNEQFF.

V usage is TRBV28 and J usage is TRBJ2-7, with 9 positions matching TRBD2. The germline CDR1 and CDR2 sequences are MDHEN and SYDVKM. The CDR3 is 20 residues long. V lost 4 bases to trimming and J lost 0 bases; unmatched junction nucleotides: 19. CDR3: CASSSKVLALTSGPSYEQYF. CDR3 bases: TGTGCCAGCAGTTCTAAGGTCCTCGCCCTTACTAGCGGGCCCTCCTACGAGCAGTACTTC.

This CDR3 reads CASSSRTSGTNTGELFF. The CDR3 nucleotides read TGTGCCAGCAGTTCACGGACTAGCGGGACGAACACCGGGGAGCTGTTTTTT. J is TRBJ2-2 and V is TRBV28; the match to TRBD2 covers 12 bases. CDR3 length: 17 residues. Per the germline V gene, CDR1 is MDHEN and CDR2 is SYDVKM. V shed 4 bases, J shed 0 bases, and the junction held 3 bases outside the gene matches.

J is TRBJ2-3 and V is TRBV11-3; D is undetermined. The CDR3 is 15 amino acids. Trimming pared 5 bases from V and 0 bases from J, leaving 12 bases between. Germline values: CDR1 SGHNT, CDR2 YENEEA. The CDR3 protein is CASSLTLASTDTQYF. CDR3 nucleotide sequence: TGTGCCAGCAGCCTCACCCTGGCTAGCACAGATACGCAGTATTTT.

The chain carries TRBV19 and TRBJ2-1; D is possibly TRBD2 (6 bases). CDR1 and CDR2 from the germline V gene are LNHDA and SQIVND (reference sequence). Trimming shortened V by 5 bases and J by 0 bases, and 8 bases separated the two germline ends. The CDR3 contains 14 residues. The CDR3 protein is CASSQAGSYNEQFF. Here the CDR3 DNA reads TGTGCCAGTAGTCAAGCGGGCTCCTACAATGAGCAGTTCTTC. The whole variable domain, remainder taken from reference TRBV19 and TRBJ2-1, is DGGITQSPKYLFRKEGQNVTLSCEQNLNHDAMYWYRQDPGQGLRLIYYSQIVNDFQKGDIAEGYSVSREKKESFPLTVTSAQKNPTAFYLCASSQAGSYNEQFFGPGTRLTVL.

J is TRBJ1-1 and V is TRBV10-3, with 8 bases matching TRBD1. CDR1 ENHRY and CDR2 SYGVKD come from the germline V gene. Losses at the gene ends were 6 bases for V and 1 base for J; bases not matched to a gene: 4. There are 14 residues in the CDR3. CDR3 sequence reads: CAIRLGTGNTEAFF. In DNA, the CDR3 is TGTGCCATCAGGTTGGGGACAGGGAACACTGAAGCTTTCTTT.

The chain employs TRBV5-1 and TRBJ2-1; 9 bases are a match to TRBD1. This CDR3 has 16 residues. The trim removed 3 bases at V and 6 bases at J, leaving 10 bases unmatched. Germline CDR1 and CDR2: SGHRS and YFSETQ. CDR3 residues: CASSSLPGQGPNEQFF. The CDR3 DNA sequence: TGCGCCAGCAGCTCGCTTCCGGGACAGGGACCCAATGAGCAGTTCTTC.

The V and J genes are TRBV4-1 and TRBJ2-7; 10 bases are shared with TRBD1. CDR3 length: 15 amino acids. The ends lost 3 bases at V and 1 base at J; junction bases unmatched: 3. Germline-derived CDR1 and CDR2 are MGHRA and YSYEKL. The CDR3 DNA follows: TGCGCCAGCAGCCAGGACAGGGGGTCTTCCTACGAGCAGTACTTC. Amino acid sequence: CASSQDRGSSYEQYF.

The chain uses TRBV6-5 and TRBJ1-1; D not certain. Trimming pared 1 base from V and 5 bases from J, leaving 11 bases between. Germline loops: CDR1 MNHEY, CDR2 SVGAGI. The CDR3 extends over 14 amino acids. The DNA of the CDR3 is TGTGCCAGCAGTTACTTCGACTCTGGAACTGAAGCTTTCTTT. Residues: CASSYFDSGTEAFF.

The J gene is TRBJ2-6, the V gene TRBV13; no definite D call. Germline lookup yields CDR1 PRHDT and CDR2 FYEKMQ (reference sequence). Trimming stripped 2 bases from V and 1 base from J, with 6 bases between. The CDR3 consists of 15 residues. The CDR3 sequence is CASSLTGSGANVLTF. CDR3 bases: TGTGCCAGCAGCTTAACCGGGTCTGGGGCCAACGTCCTGACTTTC.

The rearrangement joins TRBV6-6 to TRBJ2-1, with TRBD1 identical over 7 bases. Germline V gene lookup returns CDR1 MNHNY and CDR2 SVGAGI (reference sequence). There are 13 residues in the CDR3. Germline trimming cut 2 bases from V and 6 bases from J; bases unmatched to any gene: 1. The CDR3 region is CASSYPGGNEQFF. CDR3 coding DNA: TGTGCCAGCAGTTACCCAGGGGGCAATGAGCAGTTCTTC.

Details on this clone: The sample holds other DNA sequences that translate to the same CDR3. This chain connects TRBV27 to TRBJ2-7; D possibly matches TRBD1 or TRBD2 (6 bases each). The CDR3 is 14 amino acids. The V gene lost 3 bases and the J gene lost 3 bases, with 12 bases spanning the gap. From germline, CDR1 is MNHEY and CDR2 SMNVEV (reference sequence). Written as DNA, the CDR3 is TGTGCCAGCAGTTTGGCCCGGGGGCTCTACGAGCAGTACTTC. It yields the protein CASSLARGLYEQYF.

The chain has TRBV6-4 and TRBJ2-3; the match to TRBD1 covers 8 bases. Germline V CDR1 and CDR2: MRHNA, SNTAGT. The CDR3 extends over 14 amino acids. Unmatched junction bases numbered 5, after V lost 6 bases and J lost 3 bases. The CDR3 bases are TGTGCCAGCAGCGATCAGGGGGCTACAGATACGCAGTATTTT. Translation: CASSDQGATDTQYF.

CDR3 sequence: CAIAQSSGANVLTF. The CDR3 bases are TGTGCCATCGCGCAGAGCTCTGGGGCCAACGTCCTGACTTTC. V gene TRBV6-1 combines with J gene TRBJ2-6; unclear D gene. Trimming took 10 bases from V and 0 from J, leaving 10 bases between them. Germline V gives CDR1 MNHNS, CDR2 SASEGT. This CDR3 has 14 residues.

The chain joins TRBV29-1 to TRBJ2-2, with D hard to call. The CDR3 is 14 residues long. CDR1 SQVTM and CDR2 ANQGSEA come from the germline V gene. Trimming took off 4 bases at V and 5 bases at J, with 14 bases between the two ends. As DNA, the CDR3 is TGCAGCGTTGTCACAGCCCGATCGACCGGGGAGCTGTTTTTT. This gives the protein CSVVTARSTGELFF.

This chain uses TRBV27 with TRBJ2-1, with 8 bases fitting TRBD2. Germline assignment: CDR1 MNHEY and CDR2 SMNVEV (reference sequence). This CDR3 has 16 amino acids. With 5 bases clipped from V and 6 bases from J, the junction kept 12 bases outside the gene matches. The CDR3 DNA reads TGTGCCAGCAGTCCCGAAGCGGGAGCCATAATCAATGAGCAGTTCTTC. Translating it yields CASSPEAGAIINEQFF.

The V gene is TRBV10-3, the J gene TRBJ1-5; TRBD1 aligns across 7 bases. This CDR3 has 14 amino acids. With V trimmed by 3 bases and J by 7 bases, 6 bases remained unmatched. The germline V gene encodes CDR1 ENHRY and CDR2 SYGVKD. Here the CDR3 reads CAISDKQGIQPQHF. DNA for the CDR3: TGTGCCATCAGTGATAAACAGGGGATCCAGCCCCAGCATTTT.

The chain is built from TRBV7-9 and TRBJ1-4; tentative D call: TRBD1 (6 bases). The V gene lost 5 bases and the J gene lost 8 bases, with 18 bases spanning the gap. This CDR3 is built from 15 residues. Germline CDR1 SEHNR, CDR2 FQNEAQ (reference sequence). CDR3 residues: CASSAPGAVGEKLFF. CDR3 nucleotides: TGTGCCAGCAGCGCTCCGGGGGCTGTTGGAGAAAAACTGTTTTTT.

The gene calls are TRBV29-1 and TRBJ1-2, with 8 bases matching TRBD1. Per germline, CDR1 SQVTM and CDR2 ANQGSEA. After removal of 8 bases from V and 7 bases from J, the junction contained 9 bases not matched to a gene. The CDR3 runs to 12 residues. The CDR3 sequence is CSLEDRGRGYTF. CDR3 nucleotides: TGCAGCCTGGAAGACAGGGGCCGTGGCTACACCTTC.

The gene calls are TRBV4-1 and TRBJ2-3; 11 nucleotides align to TRBD2. Germline V lookup: CDR1 MGHRA, CDR2 YSYEKL. The trim removed 1 base at V and 4 bases at J, leaving 16 bases unmatched. This CDR3 is 20 amino acids long. Written as DNA, the CDR3 is TGCGCCAGCAGCCAAGGGTACCTAGCGGGAGGTGTGGGTTCGGCAGATACGCAGTATTTT. Its protein product is CASSQGYLAGGVGSADTQYF.

The rearrangement joins TRBV5-6 to TRBJ1-2; D not resolved. Trimming stripped 0 bases from V and 8 bases from J, with 11 bases between. This CDR3 is 13 amino acids long. Germline values: CDR1 SGHDT, CDR2 YYEEEE. The CDR3: CASSLGGLWGYTF. The CDR3 DNA is TGTGCCAGCAGCTTGGGAGGTCTATGGGGCTACACCTTC.

The V gene is TRBV27, the J gene TRBJ1-2; D call uncertain. The germline gives CDR1 MNHEY, CDR2 SMNVEV (reference sequence). The CDR3 length is 14 residues. The V end lost 6 bases, the J end lost 2 bases, and 13 bases lay between the germline ends. The CDR3 sequence: CASSEQNSNYGYTF. For the CDR3, the DNA is TGTGCCAGCAGCGAACAAAATTCGAACTATGGCTACACCTTC.